These 26 T cell receptor beta chains were sequenced from one sample in a study of blood T cell repertoires in COVID-19. TCRdb keeps only in-frame clones here, not all; method: immunoSEQ multiplex PCR. The data show roughly 280,000 clones, 65% to 90% seen once. The sequencing input was peripheral blood. The receptors were gathered from a man in his thirties or forties with active or convalescent COVID-19.

The genes are TRBV5-6 and TRBJ1-1; no reliable D call. Trimming removed 1 base from V and 0 bases from J, with 10 bases in between. The CDR3 contains 15 residues. Germline values: CDR1 SGHDT, CDR2 YYEEEE. The CDR3 loop is CASSLSRLMNTEAFF. CDR3 coding DNA: TGTGCCAGCAGCTTGTCTCGGTTGATGAACACTGAAGCTTTCTTT.

The chain has TRBV9 and TRBJ2-5; D gene ambiguous. Between the trimmed V and J ends, which lost 4 bases and 6 bases, there was a span of 10 bases. The CDR3 totals 12 residues. The germline V gene has CDR1 SGDLS and CDR2 YYNGEE. This chain's CDR3 is CASSSSSQTQYF. In DNA form, the CDR3 reads TGTGCCAGCAGCTCCTCCTCCCAGACCCAGTACTTC. Full variable domain (rest looked up from reference TRBV9 and TRBJ2-5): DSGVTQTPKHLITATGQRVTLRCSPRSGDLSVYWYQQSLDQGLQFLIQYYNGEERAKGNILERFSAQQFPDLHSELNLSSLELGDSALYFCASSSSSQTQYFGPGTRLLVL.

The V gene is TRBV4-3, the J gene TRBJ1-6; 10 nucleotides agree with TRBD1. CDR1 is LGHNA and CDR2 is YSLEER in the germline V gene. The V and J ends lost 3 bases and 7 bases, in that order; junction bases with no gene match: 9. The CDR3 runs to 17 residues. CDR3 DNA sequence: TGCGCCAGCAGCCAGGGGGACAGGGGATGGAGCAATTCACCCCTCCACTTT. Translated: CASSQGDRGWSNSPLHF.

CDR3 in DNA: TGTGCCAGCAGAGATTACCGAGCGGGGGCGGAGACCCAGTACTTC. As protein: CASRDYRAGAETQYF. The J gene is TRBJ2-5, the V gene TRBV6-5; TRBD2 matches at 8 bases. The CDR3 covers 15 residues. Germline lookup yields CDR1 MNHEY and CDR2 SVGAGI. Losses at the gene ends were 6 bases for V and 5 bases for J; bases not matched to a gene: 11.

The CDR3 nucleotides are TGTGCCAGAAGCTTGTGGGACAGGGTCGAAGCCTATGGCTACACCTTC. It codes for CARSLWDRVEAYGYTF. This chain joins TRBV5-3 and TRBJ1-2; 9 bases map to TRBD1. TRBV5-3 is given ORF status, its function remaining uncertain. The CDR3 consists of 16 residues. With 1 base clipped from V and 4 bases from J, the junction kept 8 bases outside the gene matches.

The sample holds a few counts of this clone. The chain links TRBV2 to TRBJ2-1; no clear D gene. This CDR3 spans 14 amino acids. Trimming removed 7 bases from V and 10 bases from J, with 20 bases in between. Germline V lookup: CDR1 SNHLY, CDR2 FYNNEI. As DNA, the CDR3 is TGTGCCAGCAAAGAGCCGACTCTACGTCGGGAGCAGTTCTTC. It specifies CASKEPTLRREQFF.

The chain uses TRBV4-2 and TRBJ1-4; no clear D gene. The germline gives CDR1 LGHNA, CDR2 YNFKEQ. V was cut by 0 bases and J by 5 bases, with 13 bases left in between. The CDR3 extends over 16 amino acids. In nucleotides, the CDR3 is TGTGCCAGCAGCCAAGATTATATCCAGAGGAATGAAAAACTGTTTTTT. Protein product: CASSQDYIQRNEKLFF.

This rearrangement joins TRBV23-1 to TRBJ2-7, with 7 bases identical to TRBD1. TRBV23-1 is an ORF, with its function uncertain. The J segment lost 2 bases and the V segment lost 0 bases, leaving 10 bases of the junction unmatched. CDR3 length: 17 amino acids. This chain's CDR3 is CASSQSSTGDIAYEQYF. Written as DNA, the CDR3 is TGCGCCAGCAGTCAATCCAGCACAGGGGACATAGCCTACGAGCAGTACTTC.

This clone was recorded once. The chain combines TRBV5-4 with TRBJ2-5, with 9 bases aligning to TRBD2. CDR1 is SGHNT and CDR2 is YYREEE in the germline V gene (reference sequence). V lost 1 base, J lost 4 bases, and 8 bases stayed unmatched. The CDR3 contains 16 residues. CDR3 amino acids: CASSLKWLAGSETQYF. In DNA form, the CDR3 reads TGTGCCAGCAGCTTGAAATGGCTAGCGGGGTCAGAGACCCAGTACTTC.

This chain links TRBV27 with TRBJ2-2; TRBD1 might be the D (5 bases). This CDR3 spans 15 amino acids. Per the germline V gene, CDR1 is MNHEY and CDR2 is SMNVEV (reference sequence). With 3 bases removed from V and 5 bases from J, the gap between germline ends came to 13 bases. This CDR3 is CASSLKHRQTGELFF. The CDR3 DNA reads as TGTGCCAGCAGTTTGAAACACCGACAGACCGGGGAGCTGTTTTTT.

On this clone: Different DNA sequences within this sample yield the same CDR3. V usage is TRBV5-8 and J usage is TRBJ1-4; D possibly corresponds to TRBD1 (5 bases). The CDR3 covers 13 residues. V lost 3 bases, J lost 6 bases, and 9 bases lay in between. The germline V gene encodes CDR1 SGHTS and CDR2 YDEGEE. The CDR3 is CASSWGGDEKLFF. In nucleotides, the CDR3 is TGTGCCAGCAGCTGGGGGGGGGATGAAAAACTGTTTTTT.

This clone has more than one count but fewer than ten. The chain recombines TRBV5-4 with TRBJ1-1, with D unresolved. V was clipped by 5 bases and J by 0 bases, with 14 bases between them. Germline lookup yields CDR1 SGHNT and CDR2 YYREEE (reference sequence). This CDR3 is built from 15 residues. The CDR3 DNA is TGTGCCAGCAGTCGCCTGGGAGTCATGAACACTGAAGCTTTCTTT. It is translated as CASSRLGVMNTEAFF. Combining the CDR3 with reference TRBV5-4 and TRBJ1-1 gives the whole variable domain ETGVTQSPTHLIKTRGQQVTLRCSSQSGHNTVSWYQQALGQGPQFIFQYYREEENGRGNFPPRFSGLQFPNYSSELNVNALELDDSALYLCASSRLGVMNTEAFFGQGTRLTVV.

The V and J genes are TRBV7-9 and TRBJ2-7; 8 bases match TRBD1. The CDR3 runs 15 residues. The V gene's germline CDR1 is SEHNR and CDR2 FQNEAQ (reference sequence). V shed 5 bases, J shed 4 bases, and the junction held 10 bases outside the gene matches. The DNA for the CDR3 is TGTGCCAGCAGCCGTGTCGGGACAGGAGCATACGAGCAGTACTTC. As protein: CASSRVGTGAYEQYF.

The rearrangement uses TRBV11-2 and TRBJ1-1; TRBD1 aligns across 7 bases. The CDR3 consists of 17 residues. V lost 4 bases and J lost 6; bases outside the gene matches: 17. Germline V gene sequence: CDR1 SGHAT, CDR2 FQNNGV. The CDR3 here is CASSSSLETGNIAEAFF. CDR3 DNA sequence: TGTGCCAGCAGCTCGTCTTTAGAGACAGGGAACATCGCTGAAGCTTTCTTT.

In its sample, this clone was seen a few times. The rearrangement uses TRBV21-1 and TRBJ1-1; the tabulated D call, TRBD1, remains unverified against the DNA. TRBV21-1 is a listed pseudogene. The CDR3 has 16 residues. The CDR3 region is CASSANPGQENTEAFF. CDR3 coding DNA: TGTGCCAGCAGCGCAAACCCTGGACAGGAGAACACTGAAGCTTTCTTT.

This clone was picked up one time. The V call is TRBV5-6, the J call TRBJ2-5; D not resolved. Trimming pared 1 base from V and 5 bases from J, leaving 3 bases between. CDR1 and CDR2 (germline): SGHDT, YYEEEE. CDR3 size: 11 residues. CDR3: CASSLSETQYF. In DNA, the CDR3 is TGTGCCAGCAGCTTGTCGGAGACCCAGTACTTC.

A note on this clone: At one boundary the junction diverges from the germline segment, which might be a read error. The rearrangement uses TRBV5-6 and TRBJ2-7; 8 nucleotides line up with TRBD1. Per the germline V gene, CDR1 is SGHDT and CDR2 is YYEEEE. The CDR3 has 13 amino acids. For the CDR3, the DNA is TGTGCCAGCAGCCGCAACCAGGGGGCGAATTTGCACTTC. It translates to CASSRNQGANLHF.

The chain links TRBV9 to TRBJ1-6; 7 bases align to TRBD1. Per germline, CDR1 SGDLS and CDR2 YYNGEE. With V trimmed by 0 bases and J by 7 bases, 4 bases remained unmatched. The CDR3 runs 15 residues. CDR3 sequence (DNA): TGTGCCAGCAGCGTAGAGGGACAGTTCAATTCACCCCTCCACTTT. This translates into CASSVEGQFNSPLHF.

CDR3 protein: CASSLGGGRWQPQHF. The CDR3, as DNA: TGTGCCAGCAGCTTAGGGGGGGGGCGCTGGCAGCCCCAGCATTTT. The rearrangement uses TRBV7-2 and TRBJ1-5; D is perhaps TRBD1 (6 bases). V was cut by 1 base and J by 7 bases, with 14 bases left in between. From germline, CDR1 is SGHTA and CDR2 FQGNSA. The CDR3 sequence is 15 residues long.

The V call is TRBV5-8, the J call TRBJ2-1; tentatively, D is TRBD2 (6 bases). There are 16 residues in the CDR3. Germline V gene lookup returns CDR1 SGHTS and CDR2 YDEGEE. V lost 2 bases to trimming and J lost 0 bases, with 12 bases between them. Written as DNA, the CDR3 is TGTGCCAGCAGCTTTTTTCGGGGGAGCTCCTACAATGAGCAGTTCTTC. Translating gives CASSFFRGSSYNEQFF.

V usage is TRBV7-2 and J usage is TRBJ2-3, with 11 positions matching TRBD2. This CDR3 spans 15 amino acids. J lost 5 bases, V lost 7 bases, and 8 bases had no gene match. CDR1 and CDR2 (germline): SGHTA, FQGNSA. The chain's CDR3 is CASTSGGPTGDTQYF. The CDR3 DNA reads TGTGCCAGCACTAGCGGGGGGCCGACCGGAGATACGCAGTATTTT.

The chain is built from TRBV6-2 or TRBV6-3 and TRBJ1-2, with no clear D. Germline lookup yields CDR1 MNHEY and CDR2 SVGEGT. Trimming cost V 2 bases and J 8 bases, with 6 bases left between them. This CDR3 has 11 amino acids. CDR3 protein: CASSYRVGYTF. In DNA form, the CDR3 reads TGTGCCAGCAGTTACCGGGTGGGCTACACCTTC.

V gene TRBV6-5 combines with J gene TRBJ2-7; 7 bases map to TRBD1. Germline-derived CDR1 and CDR2 are MNHEY and SVGAGI. Trimming at V came to 6 bases and at J to 4 bases, leaving 9 bases not matched to a gene. This CDR3 has 14 residues. CDR3 in amino acids: CASSPQGVGYEQYF. CDR3 in DNA: TGTGCCAGCAGCCCCCAGGGGGTTGGGTACGAGCAGTACTTC.

V usage is TRBV25-1 and J usage is TRBJ1-1, with 7 bases fitting TRBD1. V lost 6 bases to trimming and J lost 5 bases; unmatched junction nucleotides: 15. The CDR3 covers 16 residues. Looked up from germline, CDR1 is MGHDK and CDR2 is SYGVNS. The CDR3 is CASSPLPTGVRTEAFF. The CDR3 nucleotides are TGTGCCAGCAGCCCACTACCCACAGGGGTACGGACTGAAGCTTTCTTT.

The rearrangement joins TRBV9 to TRBJ2-7, with TRBD1 as a possible D gene (6 bases). The germline V gene encodes CDR1 SGDLS and CDR2 YYNGEE. The CDR3 has 14 residues. V dropped 4 bases and J dropped 3 bases, with 14 bases sitting between them. The CDR3 region is CASSTTPQGYEQYF. The DNA for the CDR3 is TGTGCCAGCAGCACCACCCCACAGGGCTACGAGCAGTACTTC.

V and J are TRBV4-1 and TRBJ1-2; maybe TRBD1 (6 bases). Looked up from germline, CDR1 is MGHRA and CDR2 is YSYEKL. The CDR3 loop spans 16 amino acids. Deletions cut 5 bases from V and 0 bases from J, with 16 bases between. The CDR3 sequence: CASSSPGHGANYGYTF. DNA of the CDR3: TGCGCCAGCAGCTCTCCGGGACATGGGGCTAACTATGGCTACACCTTC.